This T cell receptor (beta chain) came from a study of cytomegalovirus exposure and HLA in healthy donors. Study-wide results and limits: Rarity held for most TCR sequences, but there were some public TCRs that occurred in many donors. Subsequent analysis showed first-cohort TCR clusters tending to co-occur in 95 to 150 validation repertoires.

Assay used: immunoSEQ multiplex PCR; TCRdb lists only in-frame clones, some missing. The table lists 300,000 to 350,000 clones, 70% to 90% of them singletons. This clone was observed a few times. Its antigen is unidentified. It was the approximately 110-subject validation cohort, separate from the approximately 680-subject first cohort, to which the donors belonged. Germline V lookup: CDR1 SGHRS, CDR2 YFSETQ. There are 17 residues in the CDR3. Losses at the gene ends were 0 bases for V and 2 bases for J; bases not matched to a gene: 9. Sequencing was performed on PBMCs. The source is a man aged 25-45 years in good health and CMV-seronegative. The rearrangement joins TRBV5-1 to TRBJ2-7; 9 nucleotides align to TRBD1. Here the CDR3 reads CASSLGTGGYRTYEQYF. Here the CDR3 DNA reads TGCGCCAGCAGCTTGGGTACAGGGGGCTACCGGACCTACGAGCAGTACTTC.